This T cell receptor (beta chain) is from a study of shared clonotypes between healthy human individuals (TCRdb year 2020). Describing the broader study: Three men and a couple of women, aged 18 to 49 years, made up the cohort. To increase sequencing depth and limit assay-specific biases, TCR repertoire library preparation and sequencing were carried out by different laboratories using diverse techniques. Between about 0.8 and 9 billion PBMCs per donor were obtained by leukapheresis. To estimate repertoire size and how much clonotypes are shared between individuals, the study performed deep sequencing of blood TCR repertoires from roughly five healthy adults. For each donor, CD4 naive and CD4 memory were each run on three plates, CD8 naive on two plates, and CD8 memory on one plate.

The CDR3 measures 13 amino acids from cysteine to phenylalanine. This entry keeps only the CDR3 DNA: 39 bases, framed from base 1. The germline V gene encodes CDR1 SEHNR and CDR2 FQNEAQ (reference sequence). V loses 3 bases, J loses 3 bases, and the germline ends lie 6 bases apart. TCR CDR3 regions were amplified from genomic DNA by multiplex PCR using the deep immunoSEQ assay. Extracted genomic DNA from each cell subset was spread evenly across all wells of several immunoSEQ 96-well plates, with each plate serving as a replicate. For sorted subsets, each replicate PCR was loaded with approximately 0.2 ug genomic DNA, equivalent to 30,000 or so T cell genomes. Purified libraries were quantified with a Qubit 3.0 fluorometer, sized on a Bioanalyzer 2100, and re-quantified with the KAPA Library Quantification kit. Each immunoSEQ 96-well plate was sequenced on its own single-read 150-cycle Illumina NextSeq 550 flow cell. In the authors' own workflow: Because only junctional sequences without quality scores were contained in the immunoSEQ output, filtering matching that applied to full-length reads could not be performed. Sequences were annotated with PyIR, a Python wrapper for IgBLAST v1.9, and V/J genes and CDR3 were assigned using IMGT germline references. Reads with weak V/J assignments (E-value above 1e-6), missing CDR3, stop codons, out-of-frame junctions, or ambiguous translated residues were removed. A V3J clonotype was defined by an identical inferred V gene, J gene, and CDR3 amino acid sequence. Percentage overlap between repertoires was calculated by dividing the number of shared unique clonotypes by the size of the smaller repertoire. Richness of each repertoire was evaluated using RTK rarefaction, the Chao1 estimator, and Recon v2.1 estimates of unobserved clonotypes. For all TCRbeta clonotypes obtained by the gDNA method from four donors, generation probabilities were computed with OLGA. The table comes from immuneACCESS by way of TCRdb, which keeps in-frame sequences with V and J called. Part of the clones is missing from these tables; in studies checked, under half for an unresolved V gene and the rest for unknown reasons. The V and J calls and the clone size are those of that table, but D and trimming were determined from the DNA. The sample table lists almost 750,000 clones, 55% to 80% of them with a count of one. Approximately 1.8% of the sample goes to the ten largest clones.

Findings and caveats that apply to the study as a whole: Sharing across several donors was observed for about 4.8% of naive CD4, less than 4% of naive CD8, 2.3% of memory CD4, and less than 0.45% of memory CD8 clonotypes. Because the study included only a small number of donors, the genetic and exposure-history diversity represented was limited. Compared with non-shared clonotypes, clonotypes shared by all four sorted-subset donors had higher generation probabilities. Naive subsets generally had larger estimated clonotype richness than memory subsets. Sampling was restricted to blood, and TCR repertoires in tissues likely differ from the TCR repertoires found in blood. Incomplete sequencing was indicated by rarefaction of sorted-subset datasets, despite the large sequencing depth. Based on pairwise subsampling, the degree of clonotype sharing among donors was expected to be affected by sequencing depth.

The donors were healthy, HIV-negative adults who had no recently reported acute infections or vaccinations. Every donor was a Caucasian adult living in Nashville, Tennessee, USA. CD4+ T cells were enriched by magnetic negative selection, after which naive cells were positively selected on CD45RA and the negative fraction was taken as the memory subset. Blood was collected by leukapheresis, and PBMCs were isolated by Ficoll-Histopaque density gradient centrifugation and then cryopreserved in liquid nitrogen vapor phase. Analytical flow cytometry was used to check the purity and quantity of every magnetically sorted T cell population. Genomic DNA was isolated from every sorted fraction and measured by UV absorbance on a Nanodrop 2000c. Concerning this clone: Its target antigen remains unknown. The sample holds no much larger clone one base away, and base qualities are not on file.

Sequenced sample: memory CD4+ T cells sorted from blood. The meaning of the sample's cell subset or site label: CD45RA-negative fraction. This clonotype originated in a woman aged 30 to 39 in good health. The chain links TRBV7-9 with TRBJ1-3; the D segment cannot be called with confidence. The CDR3 region reads CASSLGFGNTIYF. The DNA sequence is TGTGCCAGCAGCTTGGGGTTTGGAAACACCATATATTTT.